Presented here are 4 T cell receptor beta chains from one specimen sequenced in a study of blood T cell repertoires in COVID-19. The table came from immunoSEQ multiplex PCR; TCRdb's copy has only in-frame clones and leaves some out. The repertoire holds roughly 300,000 clones, with roughly 88% as singletons. The specimen sequenced was peripheral blood. The receptors originated from a woman in her forties or fifties with acute or convalescent COVID-19.

This chain connects TRBV27 to TRBJ1-2; tentative D call: TRBD1 (5 bases). The CDR3 contains 16 residues. The germline V gene has CDR1 MNHEY and CDR2 SMNVEV (reference sequence). V was clipped by 8 bases and J by 8 bases, with 27 bases between them. The CDR3 region has the DNA TGTGCCAGCCGCTTTGGAGACAGAGATGGCATGGCAGGCTACACCTTC. This sequence encodes CASRFGDRDGMAGYTF.

This sequence joins TRBV27 and TRBJ2-7; 9 bases map to TRBD1. CDR3 length: 17 amino acids. V lost 4 bases to trimming and J lost 5 bases; unmatched junction nucleotides: 15. Germline loops: CDR1 MNHEY, CDR2 SMNVEV (reference sequence). Written as DNA, the CDR3 is TGTGCCAGCAGTTCACTCCGAATCGGACAGGGGAGGCACGAGCAGTACTTC. Translated, it gives CASSSLRIGQGRHEQYF.

The genes are TRBV6-6 and TRBJ2-7; TRBD1 agrees at 7 bases. The CDR3 contains 13 residues. The V gene end was trimmed by 6 bases and the J gene end by 3 bases; junction bases not matched to a gene: 5. Per the germline V gene, CDR1 is MNHNY and CDR2 is SVGAGI (reference sequence). In DNA, the CDR3 is TGTGCCAGCAGAGGGGACAGAGACTACGAGCAGTACTTC. Its protein product is CASRGDRDYEQYF.

CDR3 protein: CASSVGLAASYEQYF. The CDR3, as DNA: TGTGCCAGCAGCGTAGGTCTAGCGGCTTCCTACGAGCAGTACTTC. The genes are TRBV9 and TRBJ2-7, with TRBD2 matching 7 bases. Germline V lookup: CDR1 SGDLS, CDR2 YYNGEE. The V gene end was trimmed by 0 bases and the J gene end by 1 base; junction bases not matched to a gene: 4. There are 15 residues in the CDR3.